This T cell receptor (beta chain) was recovered during a study of blood T cell repertoires in COVID-19. Study as a whole: Material from acute and convalescent COVID-19 was sourced from the United States, Italy and Spain.

The CDR3 is 15 residues long. Germline-derived CDR1 and CDR2 are WNHNN and SYGVQD (reference sequence). With 4 bases clipped from V and 5 bases from J, the junction kept 5 bases outside the gene matches. Original data processing: Reference gene primer amplification yielded estimated nucleated cell counts. TCRdb's table, derived via immunoSEQ multiplex PCR, lists solely in-frame clones and lacks some. The DNA gave D and trimming, while V, J and clone size come from that table. This sample has approximately 52,000 clones, with approximately 90% found just once. The rearrangement uses TRBV10-1 and TRBJ2-2; 9 bases match TRBD1. The sequenced sample was peripheral blood. The source is a man aged 50 to 59 with acute or convalescent COVID-19. CDR3 coding DNA: TGCGCCAGCAGTGCAACAGGGGGCGGAACCGGGGAGCTGTTTTTT. Translating gives CASSATGGGTGELFF.